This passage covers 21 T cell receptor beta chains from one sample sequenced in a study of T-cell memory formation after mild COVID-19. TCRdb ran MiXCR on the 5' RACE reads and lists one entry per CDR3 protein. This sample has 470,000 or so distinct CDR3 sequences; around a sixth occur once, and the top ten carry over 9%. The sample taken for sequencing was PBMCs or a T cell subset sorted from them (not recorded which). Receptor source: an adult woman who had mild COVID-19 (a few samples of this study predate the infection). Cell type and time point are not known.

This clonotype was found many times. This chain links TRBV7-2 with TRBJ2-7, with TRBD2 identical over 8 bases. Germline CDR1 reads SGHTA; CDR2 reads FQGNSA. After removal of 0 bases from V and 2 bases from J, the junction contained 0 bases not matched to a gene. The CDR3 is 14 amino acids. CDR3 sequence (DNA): TGTGCCAGCAGCTTAGCTAGCGGGACCTACGAGCAGTACTTC. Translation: CASSLASGTYEQYF.

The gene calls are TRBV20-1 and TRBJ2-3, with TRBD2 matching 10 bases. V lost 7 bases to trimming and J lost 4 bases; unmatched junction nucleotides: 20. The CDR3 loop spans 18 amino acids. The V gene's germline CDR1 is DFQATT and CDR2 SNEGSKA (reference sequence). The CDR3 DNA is TGCAGTGACCGAAGTGCGACTAGCGGGTCCCGGGTAGCAGATACGCAGTATTTT. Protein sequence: CSDRSATSGSRVADTQYF.

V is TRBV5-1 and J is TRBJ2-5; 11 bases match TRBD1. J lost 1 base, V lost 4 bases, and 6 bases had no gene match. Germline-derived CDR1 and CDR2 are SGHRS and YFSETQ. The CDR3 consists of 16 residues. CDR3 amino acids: CASSMGTGGTQETQYF. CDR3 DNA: TGCGCCAGCAGCATGGGGACAGGGGGGACCCAAGAGACCCAGTACTTC.

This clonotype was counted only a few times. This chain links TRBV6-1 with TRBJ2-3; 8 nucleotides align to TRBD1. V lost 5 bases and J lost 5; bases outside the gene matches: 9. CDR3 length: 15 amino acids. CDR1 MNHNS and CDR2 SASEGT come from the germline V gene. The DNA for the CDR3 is TGTGCCAGCAGTCCGGGACAGGTCTTAAAAGATACGCAGTATTTT. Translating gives CASSPGQVLKDTQYF.

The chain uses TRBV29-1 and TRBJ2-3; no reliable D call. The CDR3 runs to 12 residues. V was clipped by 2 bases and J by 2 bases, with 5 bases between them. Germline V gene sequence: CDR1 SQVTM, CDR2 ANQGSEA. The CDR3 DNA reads TGCAGCGTTGAACAAGACACAGATACGCAGTATTTT. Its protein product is CSVEQDTDTQYF.

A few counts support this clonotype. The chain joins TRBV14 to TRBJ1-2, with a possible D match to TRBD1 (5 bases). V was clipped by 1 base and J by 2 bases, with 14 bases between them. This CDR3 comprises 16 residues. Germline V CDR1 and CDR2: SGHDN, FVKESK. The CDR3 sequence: CASSQGDSLLNYGYTF. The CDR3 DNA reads TGTGCCAGCAGCCAAGGAGACAGTCTTCTAAACTATGGCTACACCTTC.

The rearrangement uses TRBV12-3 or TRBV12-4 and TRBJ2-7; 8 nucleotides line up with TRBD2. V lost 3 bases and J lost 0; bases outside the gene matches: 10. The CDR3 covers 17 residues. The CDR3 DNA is TGTGCCAGCAGTTTTATAATCCAGCGGGGGAGCTCCTACGAGCAGTACTTC. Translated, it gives CASSFIIQRGSSYEQYF.

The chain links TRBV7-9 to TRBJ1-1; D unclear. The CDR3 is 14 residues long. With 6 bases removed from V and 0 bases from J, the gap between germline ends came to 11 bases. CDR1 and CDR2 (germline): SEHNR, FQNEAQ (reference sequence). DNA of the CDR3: TGTGCCAGCAGGAACACAGATATGAACACTGAAGCTTTCTTT. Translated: CASRNTDMNTEAFF.

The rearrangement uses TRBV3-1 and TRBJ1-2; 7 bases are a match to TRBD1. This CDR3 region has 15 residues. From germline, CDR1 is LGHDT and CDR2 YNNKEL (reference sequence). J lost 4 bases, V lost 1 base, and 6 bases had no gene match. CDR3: CASSQASRGSYGYTF. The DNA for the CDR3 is TGTGCCAGCAGCCAAGCGTCCAGGGGGAGCTATGGCTACACCTTC. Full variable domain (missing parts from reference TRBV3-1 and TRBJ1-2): DTAVSQTPKYLVTQMGNDKSIKCEQNLGHDTMYWYKQDSKKFLKIMFSYNNKELIINETVPNRFSPKSPDKAHLNLHINSLELGDSAVYFCASSQASRGSYGYTFGSGTRLTVV.

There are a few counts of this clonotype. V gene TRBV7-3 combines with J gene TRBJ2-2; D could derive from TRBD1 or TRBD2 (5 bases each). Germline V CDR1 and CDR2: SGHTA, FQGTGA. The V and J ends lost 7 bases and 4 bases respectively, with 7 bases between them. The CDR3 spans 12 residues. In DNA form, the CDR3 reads TGTGCCAGCACAGGGACCACCGGGGAGCTGTTTTTT. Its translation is CASTGTTGELFF.

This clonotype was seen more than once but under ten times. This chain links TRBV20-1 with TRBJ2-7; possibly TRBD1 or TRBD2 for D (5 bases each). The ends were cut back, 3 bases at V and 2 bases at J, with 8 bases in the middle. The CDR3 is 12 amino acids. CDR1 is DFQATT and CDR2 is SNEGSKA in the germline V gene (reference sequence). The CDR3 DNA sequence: TGCAGTGCTAGTCAGGGAGCCTACGAGCAGTACTTC. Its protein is CSASQGAYEQYF.

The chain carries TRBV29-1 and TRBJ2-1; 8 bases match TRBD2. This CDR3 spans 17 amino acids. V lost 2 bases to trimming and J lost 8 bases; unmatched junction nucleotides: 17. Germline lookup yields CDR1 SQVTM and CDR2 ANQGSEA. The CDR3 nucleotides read TGCAGCGTTGAAAAGGGGAGGGAACGGGGGGGCCTTGATGAGCAGTTCTTC. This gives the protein CSVEKGRERGGLDEQFF.

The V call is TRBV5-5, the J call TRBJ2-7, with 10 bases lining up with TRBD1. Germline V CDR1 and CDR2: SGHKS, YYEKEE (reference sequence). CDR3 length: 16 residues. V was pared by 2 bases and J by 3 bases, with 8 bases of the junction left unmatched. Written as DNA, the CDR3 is TGTGCCAGCAGCTTCTTGGGACAGGGGTTAATCTACGAGCAGTACTTC. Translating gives CASSFLGQGLIYEQYF.

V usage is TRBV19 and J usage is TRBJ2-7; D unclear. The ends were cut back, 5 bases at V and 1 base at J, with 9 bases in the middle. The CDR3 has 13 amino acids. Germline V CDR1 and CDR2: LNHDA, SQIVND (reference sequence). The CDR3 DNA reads TGTGCCAGTAGTCCGCGGAATTCCTACGAGCAGTACTTC. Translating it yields CASSPRNSYEQYF.

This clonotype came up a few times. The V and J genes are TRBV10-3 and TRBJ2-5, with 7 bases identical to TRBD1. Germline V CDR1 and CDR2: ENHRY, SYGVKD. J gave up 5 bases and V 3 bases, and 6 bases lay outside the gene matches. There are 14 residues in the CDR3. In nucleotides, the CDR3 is TGTGCCATCAGTGAAGGGAGCAGGGGGGAGACCCAGTACTTC. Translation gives CAISEGSRGETQYF.

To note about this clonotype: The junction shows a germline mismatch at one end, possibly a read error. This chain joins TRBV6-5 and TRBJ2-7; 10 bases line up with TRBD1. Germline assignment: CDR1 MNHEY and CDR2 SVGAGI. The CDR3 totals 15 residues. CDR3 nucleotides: TGTGACAGCAGTCTAACGGGACAGGGGTTTCGCGAGCAGTACTTC. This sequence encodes CDSSLTGQGFREQYF.

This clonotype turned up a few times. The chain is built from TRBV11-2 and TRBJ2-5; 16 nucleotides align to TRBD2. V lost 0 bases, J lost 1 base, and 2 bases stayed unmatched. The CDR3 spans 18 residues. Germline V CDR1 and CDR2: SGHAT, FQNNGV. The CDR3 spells CASSLEGLAGGTQETQYF. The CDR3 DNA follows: TGTGCCAGCAGCTTAGAGGGACTAGCGGGGGGGACCCAAGAGACCCAGTACTTC. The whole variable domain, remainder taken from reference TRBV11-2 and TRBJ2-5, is EAGVAQSPRYKIIEKRQSVAFWCNPISGHATLYWYQQILGQGPKLLIQFQNNGVVDDSQLPKDRFSAERLKGVDSTLKIQPAKLEDSAVYLCASSLEGLAGGTQETQYFGPGTRLLVL.

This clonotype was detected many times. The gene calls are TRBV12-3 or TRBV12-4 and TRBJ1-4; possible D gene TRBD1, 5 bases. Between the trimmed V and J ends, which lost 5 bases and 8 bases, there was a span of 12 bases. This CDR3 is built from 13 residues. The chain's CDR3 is CASSSQGAEKLFF. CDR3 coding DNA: TGTGCCAGCAGTAGTCAGGGTGCGGAAAAACTGTTTTTT.

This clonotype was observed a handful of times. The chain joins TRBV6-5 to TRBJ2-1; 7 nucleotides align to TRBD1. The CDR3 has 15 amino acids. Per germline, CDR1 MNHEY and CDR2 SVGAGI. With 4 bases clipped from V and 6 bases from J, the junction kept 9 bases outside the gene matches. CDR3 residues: CASSSRETGSNEQFF. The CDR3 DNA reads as TGTGCCAGCAGTTCTCGCGAGACAGGGTCCAATGAGCAGTTCTTC.

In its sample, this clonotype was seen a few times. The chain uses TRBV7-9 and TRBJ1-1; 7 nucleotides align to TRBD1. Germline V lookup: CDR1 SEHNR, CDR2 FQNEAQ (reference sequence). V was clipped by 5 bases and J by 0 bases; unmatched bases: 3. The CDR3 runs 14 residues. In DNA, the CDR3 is TGTGCCAGCAGCGGGGGACAGTTGAACACTGAAGCTTTCTTT. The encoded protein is CASSGGQLNTEAFF.

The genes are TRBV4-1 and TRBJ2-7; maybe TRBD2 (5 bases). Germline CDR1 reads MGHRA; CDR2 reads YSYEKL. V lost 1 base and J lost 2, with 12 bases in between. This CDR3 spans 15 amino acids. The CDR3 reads CASSQVLGLTYEQYF. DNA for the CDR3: TGCGCCAGCAGCCAAGTTCTCGGACTCACCTACGAGCAGTACTTC.